The 9 T cell receptor beta chains given below trace back to one sample, sequenced in a study of T cell repertoires in cytomegalovirus infection. From the reads, TCRdb called clonotypes with MiXCR, one entry per CDR3 protein. The data show 700,000 to 850,000 distinct CDR3 sequences, approximately 29% seen once. Which antigens these TCRs recognize remains unknown. Material: cultured CD8+ T cells from PBMCs, obtained from culture after CMV antigen stimulation. The source of these receptors is a human donor in good health (CMV status not recorded). Some clones in this sample may be carry-over from other donors' samples.

Here the CDR3 DNA reads TGTGCCAGCAGCCTCAACTTTCTTAGGGACAATGAGCAGTTCTTC. Protein sequence: CASSLNFLRDNEQFF. V gene TRBV6-8 combines with J gene TRBJ2-1; D gene ambiguous. CDR3 size: 15 residues. V lost 6 bases, J lost 5 bases, and 17 bases lay in between. Germline lookup yields CDR1 MNHGY and CDR2 SAAAGT.

This clonotype showed up just a few times. This sequence joins TRBV28 and TRBJ1-5; the D gene is possibly TRBD1 (5 bases). V lost 3 bases and J lost 1, with 13 bases in between. The CDR3 is 16 amino acids. Germline assignment: CDR1 MDHEN and CDR2 SYDVKM. The CDR3 nucleotides are TGTGCCAGCAGTTTCCCCGTGGGGGGAAGCAATCAGCCCCAGCATTTT. It codes for CASSFPVGGSNQPQHF.

V gene TRBV27 combines with J gene TRBJ1-2; the match to TRBD1 covers 12 bases. The CDR3 extends over 15 amino acids. Trimming took 5 bases from V and 7 from J; bases not matched to a gene: 8. Germline V gene sequence: CDR1 MNHEY, CDR2 SMNVEV (reference sequence). The CDR3 DNA reads TGTGCCAGCAGTCCGACTGGGACAGGGGGCTTTGGCTACACCTTC. Its protein product is CASSPTGTGGFGYTF.

This chain joins TRBV15 and TRBJ1-5, with no clear D. This CDR3 contains 14 residues. Germline values: CDR1 LNHNV, CDR2 YYDKDF (reference sequence). Trimming pared 3 bases from V and 7 bases from J, leaving 13 bases between. CDR3 sequence (DNA): TGTGCCACCAGCAGTGGTCCCTCTGGGCAGCCCCAGCATTTT. It is translated as CATSSGPSGQPQHF.

V is TRBV7-9 and J is TRBJ2-1, with TRBD2 identical over 8 bases. The CDR3 runs to 14 residues. CDR1 SEHNR and CDR2 FQNEAQ come from the germline V gene (reference sequence). The ends lost 3 bases at V and 8 bases at J; junction bases unmatched: 6. CDR3 coding DNA: TGTGCCAGCAGCTTTACCGGGGGGGCCTATGAGCAGTTCTTC. This sequence encodes CASSFTGGAYEQFF.

This clonotype was detected only a few times. This chain connects TRBV12-3 or TRBV12-4 to TRBJ2-7, with D uncertain. V lost 4 bases and J lost 2, with 27 bases in between. The CDR3 runs 19 residues. The CDR3 DNA follows: TGTGCCAGCAGTTCCTTAGTTACCCCGGGTCCGGTGGGGACCTACGAGCAGTACTTC. Translation gives CASSSLVTPGPVGTYEQYF.

The chain employs TRBV11-1 and TRBJ1-3; D is undetermined. V was clipped by 0 bases and J by 6 bases, with 6 bases between them. Per germline, CDR1 SGHAT and CDR2 FQDESV (reference sequence). This CDR3 has 13 residues. The CDR3 here is CASSLALENTIYF. Here the CDR3 DNA reads TGTGCCAGCAGCTTAGCCCTGGAAAACACCATATATTTT. Combining the CDR3 with reference TRBV11-1 and TRBJ1-3 gives the whole variable domain EAEVAQSPRYKITEKSQAVAFWCDPISGHATLYWYRQILGQGPELLVQFQDESVVDDSQLPKDRFSAERLKGVDSTLKIQPAELGDSAMYLCASSLALENTIYFGEGSWLTVV.

This clonotype turned up a few times. The chain couples TRBV28 to TRBJ2-3; D remains ambiguous. Trimming pared 7 bases from V and 6 bases from J, leaving 14 bases between. The CDR3 runs to 13 residues. CDR1 MDHEN and CDR2 SYDVKM come from the germline V gene. Written as DNA, the CDR3 is TGTGCCAGCACCCCAGCCTTGGCGGATACGCAGTATTTT. This codes for CASTPALADTQYF.

This clonotype was observed a single time. A junction boundary mismatches the germline segment, possibly from a read error. The chain has TRBV2 and TRBJ2-1, with 7 bases fitting TRBD1. In germline, CDR1 is SNHLY, CDR2 FYNNEI. This CDR3 comprises 14 residues. The DNA of the CDR3 is TGTGCCAGCAGTTCAGGGGGTTCCTGCAATGAGCAGTTCTTC. Protein product: CASSSGGSCNEQFF.